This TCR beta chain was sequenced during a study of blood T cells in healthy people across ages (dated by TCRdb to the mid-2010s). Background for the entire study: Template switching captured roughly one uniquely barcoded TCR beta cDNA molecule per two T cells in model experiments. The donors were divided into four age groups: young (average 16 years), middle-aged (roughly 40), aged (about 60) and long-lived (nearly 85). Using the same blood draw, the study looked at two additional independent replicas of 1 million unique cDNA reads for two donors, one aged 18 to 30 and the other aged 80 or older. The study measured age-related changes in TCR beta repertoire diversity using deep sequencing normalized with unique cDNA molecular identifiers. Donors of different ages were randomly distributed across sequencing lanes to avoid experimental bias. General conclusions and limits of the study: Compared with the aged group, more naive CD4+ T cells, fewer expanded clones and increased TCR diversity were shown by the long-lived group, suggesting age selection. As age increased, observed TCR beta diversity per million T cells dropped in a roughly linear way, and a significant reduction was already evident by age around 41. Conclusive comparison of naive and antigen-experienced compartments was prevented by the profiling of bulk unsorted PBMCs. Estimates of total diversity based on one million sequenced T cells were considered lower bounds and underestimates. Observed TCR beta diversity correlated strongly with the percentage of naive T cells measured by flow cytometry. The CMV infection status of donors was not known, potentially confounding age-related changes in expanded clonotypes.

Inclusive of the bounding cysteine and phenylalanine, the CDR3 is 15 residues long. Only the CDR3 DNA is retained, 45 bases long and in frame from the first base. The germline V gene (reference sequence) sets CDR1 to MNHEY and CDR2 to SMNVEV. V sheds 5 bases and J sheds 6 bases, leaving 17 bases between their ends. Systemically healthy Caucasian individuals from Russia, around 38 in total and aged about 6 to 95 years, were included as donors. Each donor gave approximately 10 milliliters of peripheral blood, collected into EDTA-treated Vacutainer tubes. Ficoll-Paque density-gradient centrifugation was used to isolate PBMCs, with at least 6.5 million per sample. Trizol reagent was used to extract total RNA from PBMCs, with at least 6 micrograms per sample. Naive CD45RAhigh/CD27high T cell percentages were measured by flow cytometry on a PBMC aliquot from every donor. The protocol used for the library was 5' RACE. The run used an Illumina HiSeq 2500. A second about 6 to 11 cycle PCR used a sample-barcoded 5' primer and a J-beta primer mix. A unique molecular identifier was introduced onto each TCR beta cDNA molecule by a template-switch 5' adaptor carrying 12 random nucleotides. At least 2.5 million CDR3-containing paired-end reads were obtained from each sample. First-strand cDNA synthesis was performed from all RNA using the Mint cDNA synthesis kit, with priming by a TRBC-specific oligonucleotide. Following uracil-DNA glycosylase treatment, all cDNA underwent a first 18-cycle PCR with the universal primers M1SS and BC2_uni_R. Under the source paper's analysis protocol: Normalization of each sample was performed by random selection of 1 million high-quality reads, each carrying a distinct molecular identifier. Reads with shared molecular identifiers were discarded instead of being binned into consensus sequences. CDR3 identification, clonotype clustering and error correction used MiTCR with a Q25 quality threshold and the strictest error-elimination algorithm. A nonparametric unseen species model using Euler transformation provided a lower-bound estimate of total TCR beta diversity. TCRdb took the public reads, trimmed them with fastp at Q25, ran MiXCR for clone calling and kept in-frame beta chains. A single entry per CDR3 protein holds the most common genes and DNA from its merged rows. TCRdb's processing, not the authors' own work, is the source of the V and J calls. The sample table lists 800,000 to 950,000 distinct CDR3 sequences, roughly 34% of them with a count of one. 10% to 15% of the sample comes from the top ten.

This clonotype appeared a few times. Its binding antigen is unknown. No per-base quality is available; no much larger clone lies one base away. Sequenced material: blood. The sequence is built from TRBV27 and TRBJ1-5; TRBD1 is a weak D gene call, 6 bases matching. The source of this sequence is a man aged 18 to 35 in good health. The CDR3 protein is CASSPQALQGQPQHF. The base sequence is TGTGCCAGCAGTCCCCAGGCCCTACAGGGTCAGCCCCAGCATTTT.